This T cell receptor beta chain originates from a study of technical replicates of blood from a few donors. From germline, CDR1 is MNHEY and CDR2 SVGAGI. V dropped 8 bases and J dropped 10 bases, with 12 bases sitting between them. This CDR3 region has 12 residues. The assay was immunoSEQ multiplex PCR, and TCRdb's table has in-frame clones only and misses some. The data hold fewer than 65,000 clones, with around nine tenths observed a single time. The receptor's source is a human donor in good health. Some clones in this sample may be carry-over from other donors' samples. The source material was PBMCs. This chain joins TRBV6-5 and TRBJ1-6, with unresolved D. The CDR3 nucleotides read TGTGCCAGCGCGGGTGGAACCTCACCCCTCCACTTT. Its protein is CASAGGTSPLHF.